These 10 T cell receptor beta chains share one sample of origin, sequenced in a study of cytotoxic CD8 clonotypes in ibrutinib-treated CLL. Assay used: immunoSEQ multiplex PCR; TCRdb lists only in-frame clones, some missing. The repertoire consists of about 330,000 clones, with 60% to 80% occurring once and the leading ten covering roughly 6.7%. Sequenced material: PBMCs, taken after 36 months of ibrutinib treatment. These receptor sequences come from a human donor with chronic lymphocytic leukemia.

The chain is built from TRBV13 and TRBJ2-3; 8 bases fit TRBD2. The germline CDR1 and CDR2 sequences are PRHDT and FYEKMQ (reference sequence). The trim removed 5 bases at V and 1 base at J, leaving 11 bases unmatched. The CDR3 has 17 amino acids. DNA for the CDR3: TGTGCCAGCAGCCTACGATTTGAGGGACTAGGCACAGATACGCAGTATTTT. It specifies CASSLRFEGLGTDTQYF.

The chain carries TRBV10-3 and TRBJ1-1; D is ambiguous. The CDR3 runs 13 residues. Trimming took off 3 bases at V and 5 bases at J, with 10 bases between the two ends. Germline assignment: CDR1 ENHRY and CDR2 SYGVKD. CDR3 in amino acids: CAISDSLLTEAFF. The CDR3 DNA is TGTGCCATCAGTGACTCGCTACTAACTGAAGCTTTCTTT.

This clone has a handful of counts. V usage is TRBV11-3 and J usage is TRBJ2-2, with D perhaps TRBD1 or TRBD2 (5 bases each). Between the trimmed V and J ends, which lost 5 bases and 7 bases, there was a span of 11 bases. CDR3 length: 13 residues. CDR1 is SGHNT and CDR2 is YENEEA in the germline V gene. CDR3 nucleotide sequence: TGTGCCAGCAGCCCTATGGGGGACGGGGAGCTGTTTTTT. It is translated as CASSPMGDGELFF.

This clone was picked up a small number of times. The chain recombines TRBV5-1 with TRBJ2-1; perhaps TRBD1 as D (6 bases). V was clipped by 0 bases and J by 2 bases, with 9 bases between them. The CDR3 loop spans 15 amino acids. Germline V gene data show CDR1 as SGHRS and CDR2 as YFSETQ. The CDR3 region is CASSLDGDTYNEQFF. Written as DNA, the CDR3 is TGCGCCAGCAGCTTGGATGGGGACACCTACAATGAGCAGTTCTTC.

This clone showed up many times. The sample contains more than one DNA sequence encoding this CDR3. This chain connects TRBV7-2 to TRBJ2-7; the D is unclear. CDR1 SGHTA and CDR2 FQGNSA come from the germline V gene. V was pared by 5 bases and J by 0 bases, with 2 bases between. The CDR3 loop spans 11 amino acids. CDR3 sequence reads: CASSPSYEQYF. CDR3 nucleotide sequence: TGTGCCAGCAGCCCCTCCTACGAGCAGTACTTC.

The V and J genes are TRBV21-1 and TRBJ2-5; whether TRBD1, the table's D call, matches the DNA was not checked. TRBV21-1 is termed a pseudogene. The CDR3 has 15 residues. CDR3 in amino acids: CASSLTYRGGETQYF. CDR3 DNA sequence: TGTGCCAGCAGCTTGACGTACAGGGGCGGTGAGACCCAGTACTTC.

The rearrangement links TRBV2 to TRBJ2-1; D is unresolved. Germline V gene sequence: CDR1 SNHLY, CDR2 FYNNEI. The CDR3 sequence is 13 residues long. Trimming left V 2 bases short and J 9 bases short, with 11 bases between. CDR3 nucleotide sequence: TGTGCCAGCAGTGAAAAGAGATTTCCTGAGCAGTTCTTC. Protein product: CASSEKRFPEQFF.

CDR3 DNA sequence: TGTGCCACCAGCAGAGAACTAGGGAAAGGGCTAGGGCAGTACTTC. Translating it yields CATSRELGKGLGQYF. This chain connects TRBV15 to TRBJ2-7; D is perhaps TRBD2 (5 bases). This CDR3 region has 15 residues. Germline CDR1 is LNHNV and CDR2 is YYDKDF (reference sequence). Trimming shortened V by 0 bases and J by 9 bases, and 18 bases separated the two germline ends.

This clone occurred a few times. The chain carries TRBV7-2 and TRBJ1-2; no reliable D call. The V gene lost 2 bases and the J gene lost 8 bases, with 12 bases spanning the gap. CDR3 length: 13 residues. The germline V gene has CDR1 SGHTA and CDR2 FQGNSA. The CDR3 sequence is CASSLYVGGGYTF. CDR3 coding DNA: TGTGCCAGCAGCTTATACGTAGGAGGGGGCTACACCTTC. The variable domain in full, with the rest retrieved from reference TRBV7-2 and TRBJ1-2, is GAGVSQSPSNKVTEKGKDVELRCDPISGHTALYWYRQSLGQGLEFLIYFQGNSAPDKSGLPSDRFSAERTGGSVSTLTIQRTQQEDSAVYLCASSLYVGGGYTFGSGTRLTVV.

This clone was found a few times. The chain combines TRBV9 with TRBJ2-2; possibly TRBD1 for D (6 bases). In germline, CDR1 is SGDLS, CDR2 YYNGEE. The CDR3 is 15 amino acids. Deletions cut 4 bases from V and 4 bases from J, with 14 bases between. The CDR3 here is CASSLGGGGTGELFF. Written as DNA, the CDR3 is TGTGCCAGCAGCCTAGGGGGTGGAGGCACCGGGGAGCTGTTTTTT.